These 17 T cell receptor beta chains originate from one sample sequenced in a study of blood T cell repertoires in COVID-19. Here immunoSEQ multiplex PCR was the method, and the copy in TCRdb shows in-frame clones only, minus some. The sample holds 250,000 or so clones; about 90% are singletons and the top ten take roughly 3%. The source material was peripheral blood. The receptors here all came from a man aged 25-45 years with COVID-19, enrolled during active disease.

This CDR3 reads CASSLGQGNNEQYF. The CDR3, as DNA: TGTGCCAGCAGTTTAGGACAGGGGAACAACGAGCAGTACTTC. This sequence joins TRBV27 and TRBJ2-7; 9 bases map to TRBD1. The CDR3 is 14 amino acids. Germline CDR1 is MNHEY and CDR2 is SMNVEV (reference sequence). The V and J ends lost 2 bases and 5 bases, in that order; junction bases with no gene match: 4.

V gene TRBV3-1 (or the pseudogene TRBV3-2) combines with J gene TRBJ2-7; TRBD2 agrees at 10 bases. The V gene end was trimmed by 4 bases and the J gene end by 4 bases; junction bases not matched to a gene: 4. The CDR3 spans 14 residues. Germline V gene sequence: CDR1 LGHDT, CDR2 YNNKEL (reference sequence). The CDR3 here is CASSRAGGRYEQYF. The CDR3 coding sequence is TGTGCCAGCAGCCGAGCGGGGGGGCGGTACGAGCAGTACTTC.

V and J are TRBV2 and TRBJ1-2; no definite D call. This CDR3 has 14 residues. Germline V gene data show CDR1 as SNHLY and CDR2 as FYNNEI. Trimming removed 6 bases at V and 7 bases at J, with 18 bases between. The CDR3 nucleotides are TGTGCCAGCAGGCAAGAGGGAGGAAATGGTGGCTACACCTTC. It specifies CASRQEGGNGGYTF.

The chain couples TRBV5-1 to TRBJ1-3; D gene unclear. Per the germline V gene, CDR1 is SGHRS and CDR2 is YFSETQ. The CDR3 is 15 residues long. Trimming took off 0 bases at V and 2 bases at J, with 9 bases between the two ends. CDR3 sequence: CASSLDGHPGNTIYF. DNA for the CDR3: TGCGCCAGCAGCTTGGACGGTCACCCTGGAAACACCATATATTTT.

J is TRBJ1-1 and V is TRBV6-5; 8 bases agree with TRBD1. Per germline, CDR1 MNHEY and CDR2 SVGAGI. V shed 1 base and J 11 bases; nucleotides not matched to a gene: 6. This CDR3 is 13 amino acids long. CDR3 nucleotides: TGTGCCAGCAGTTACTACAGGGGGATCGAGGCTTTCTTT. Its translation: CASSYYRGIEAFF.

This clone was counted a few times. Distinct nucleotide sequences in the sample also encode this CDR3. The chain has TRBV28 and TRBJ1-3; D might be TRBD1 (6 bases). The CDR3 consists of 15 residues. The ends were cut back, 2 bases at V and 4 bases at J, with 12 bases in the middle. The V gene's germline CDR1 is MDHEN and CDR2 SYDVKM. Here the CDR3 DNA reads TGTGCCAGCAGTTTAGGGGGGGGCGCAGGAAACACCATATATTTT. Its protein is CASSLGGGAGNTIYF.

The CDR3 reads CASSLSASGGEQYF. The CDR3 DNA is TGTGCCAGCAGCTTGTCAGCGAGCGGGGGAGAGCAGTACTTC. V and J are TRBV11-2 and TRBJ2-7, with 8 nucleotides matching TRBD2. The CDR3 contains 14 residues. V dropped 3 bases and J dropped 7; count of bases not matched to a gene: 8. In germline, CDR1 is SGHAT, CDR2 FQNNGV.

The genes are TRBV10-3 and TRBJ1-2; D is uncertain. V lost 4 bases to trimming and J lost 2 bases, with 8 bases between them. The CDR3 is 13 amino acids. CDR1 and CDR2 from the germline V gene are ENHRY and SYGVKD. The CDR3 nucleotides read TGTGCCATCAGTGGGCAGACAAACTATGGCTACACCTTC. This sequence encodes CAISGQTNYGYTF.

The gene calls are TRBV6-2 or TRBV6-3 and TRBJ2-1, with D uncertain. CDR3 length: 13 residues. The V end lost 5 bases, the J end lost 4 bases, and 9 bases lay between the germline ends. The germline V gene encodes CDR1 MNHEY and CDR2 SVGEGT. CDR3 bases: TGTGCCAGCAGTCCACAGAGTTACAATGAGCAGTTCTTC. Translation: CASSPQSYNEQFF.

The V call is TRBV6-5, the J call TRBJ1-5; TRBD1 is a possible D gene (6 bases). Germline-derived CDR1 and CDR2 are MNHEY and SVGAGI. V lost 7 bases and J 0 bases, leaving 13 bases between the germline ends. The CDR3 is 15 amino acids. CDR3 protein: CASMDSMYSNQPQHF. CDR3 nucleotides: TGTGCCAGCATGGACAGTATGTATAGCAATCAGCCCCAGCATTTT.

V is TRBV24-1 and J is TRBJ2-1; maybe TRBD1 (6 bases). Germline V gene sequence: CDR1 KGHDR, CDR2 SFDVKD. Deletions cut 0 bases from V and 0 bases from J, with 14 bases between. The CDR3 loop spans 18 amino acids. CDR3 sequence: CATSDLTGQSSSYNEQFF. The CDR3 nucleotides read TGTGCCACCAGTGATTTGACCGGACAGTCCAGCTCCTACAATGAGCAGTTCTTC.

The J gene is TRBJ1-3, the V gene TRBV7-9; weak D call: TRBD1 (6 bases). Trimming took 5 bases from V and 4 from J, leaving 15 bases between them. Germline CDR1 and CDR2: SEHNR and FQNEAQ (reference sequence). The CDR3 contains 15 residues. The CDR3 DNA follows: TGTGCCAGCAGCGACTACAGGGTAGGAGGAAACACCATATATTTT. Encoded protein: CASSDYRVGGNTIYF.

This sequence joins TRBV13 and TRBJ2-7, with TRBD2 matching 10 bases. J gave up 1 base and V 5 bases, and 8 bases lay outside the gene matches. The CDR3 has 16 amino acids. The germline V gene encodes CDR1 PRHDT and CDR2 FYEKMQ (reference sequence). In DNA form, the CDR3 reads TGTGCCAGCAGCCGCATTAGCGGGGGGCTTTCCTACGAGCAGTACTTC. Its translation: CASSRISGGLSYEQYF.

The rearrangement links TRBV5-1 to TRBJ1-1; D is unresolved. Germline CDR1 and CDR2: SGHRS and YFSETQ. The CDR3 is made up of 12 amino acids. V lost 1 base and J lost 5, with 6 bases in between. The CDR3: CASSLYRTEAFF. CDR3 sequence (DNA): TGCGCCAGCAGCTTGTATCGGACTGAAGCTTTCTTT.

J is TRBJ1-4 and V is TRBV30; D uncertain. Germline CDR1 is GTSNPN and CDR2 is SVGIG (reference sequence). CDR3 length: 12 residues. V was pared by 7 bases and J by 0 bases, with 6 bases between. CDR3 DNA sequence: TGTGCCTCATCAACAACTAATGAAAAACTGTTTTTT. Amino acid sequence: CASSTTNEKLFF.

The J gene is TRBJ2-1, the V gene TRBV4-1; TRBD2 aligns across 7 bases. The V gene's germline CDR1 is MGHRA and CDR2 YSYEKL. The CDR3 contains 15 residues. V dropped 1 base and J dropped 0; count of bases not matched to a gene: 0. The CDR3 sequence: CASSQGGSSYNEQFF. CDR3 coding DNA: TGCGCCAGCAGCCAAGGCGGGAGCTCCTACAATGAGCAGTTCTTC.

The chain recombines TRBV18 with TRBJ1-1, with no clear D. V gave up 6 bases and J gave up 6 bases, with 14 bases separating them. The CDR3 loop spans 13 amino acids. The germline CDR1 and CDR2 sequences are KGHSH and LQKENI. CDR3 sequence reads: CASSLVRGPEAFF. CDR3 DNA: TGTGCCAGCTCCCTGGTTAGAGGCCCTGAAGCTTTCTTT.